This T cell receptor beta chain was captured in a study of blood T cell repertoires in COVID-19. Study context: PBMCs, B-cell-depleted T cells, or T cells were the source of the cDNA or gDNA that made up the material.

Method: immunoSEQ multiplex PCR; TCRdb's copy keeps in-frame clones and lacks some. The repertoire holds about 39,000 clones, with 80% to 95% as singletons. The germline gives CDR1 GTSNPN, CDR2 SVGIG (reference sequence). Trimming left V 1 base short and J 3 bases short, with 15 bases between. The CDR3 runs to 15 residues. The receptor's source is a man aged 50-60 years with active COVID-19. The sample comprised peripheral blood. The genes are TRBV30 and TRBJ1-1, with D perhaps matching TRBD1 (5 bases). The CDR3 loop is CAWSARLRGDTEAFF. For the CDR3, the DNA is TGTGCCTGGAGTGCTCGGCTCCGGGGGGACACTGAAGCTTTCTTT.